The 3 T cell receptor beta chains below were found in one sample sequenced in a study of T cells in tumors after PD-1 blockade. Here immunoSEQ multiplex PCR was the method, and the copy in TCRdb shows in-frame clones only, minus some. Here the sample spans just under 65,000 clones, around 74% being singletons. The specimen was PBMCs, collected after anti-PD-1 treatment. The receptors were sampled from a human donor with basal cell carcinoma.

The rearrangement joins TRBV7-6 to TRBJ2-1; 9 bases are shared with TRBD2. Trimming removed 5 bases from V and 8 bases from J; junction bases left unmatched: 10. The length of the CDR3 is 15 residues. Germline V CDR1 and CDR2: SGHVS, FNYEAQ. CDR3 in DNA: TGTGCCAGCAGCGCGCCGGCGGGGGGGCGGGATGAGCAGTTCTTC. Protein: CASSAPAGGRDEQFF.

This chain joins TRBV27 and TRBJ2-7; 7 bases match TRBD2. This CDR3 has 16 residues. Germline V gives CDR1 MNHEY, CDR2 SMNVEV (reference sequence). CDR3 region: CATKTFLGGISYEQYF. The CDR3 DNA follows: TGTGCTACCAAGACTTTCTTGGGGGGGATCTCCTACGAGCAGTACTTC.

This clone was found a few times. The J gene is TRBJ2-3, the V gene TRBV6-2 or TRBV6-3; D possibly corresponds to TRBD2 (6 bases). Germline V gene lookup returns CDR1 MNHEY and CDR2 SVGEGT. The V end lost 5 bases, the J end lost 0 bases, and 9 bases lay between the germline ends. This CDR3 contains 14 residues. The CDR3 DNA sequence: TGTGCCAGCAGTGGGGGAGGAAGCACAGATACGCAGTATTTT. It is translated as CASSGGGSTDTQYF.